Listed here are 5 T cell receptor beta chains from one sample, sequenced in a study of cytomegalovirus exposure and HLA in healthy donors. Only in-frame clones appear in the TCRdb table, and some are missing; sequencing was by immunoSEQ multiplex PCR. The table shows approximately 150,000 clones, with about four fifths occurring only once. Material for sequencing was PBMCs. Receptors originate from a man aged 25 to 40 in good health and CMV-seropositive.

V gene TRBV6-6 combines with J gene TRBJ1-5, with D unresolved. Per the germline V gene, CDR1 is MNHNY and CDR2 is SVGAGI (reference sequence). Trimming removed 7 bases from V and 0 bases from J, with 13 bases in between. The CDR3 spans 15 residues. CDR3 loop: CASTVGGYSNQPQHF. The CDR3 coding sequence is TGTGCCAGCACTGTCGGAGGTTATAGCAATCAGCCCCAGCATTTT.

The rearrangement joins TRBV5-4 to TRBJ2-7, with D possibly matching TRBD1 (5 bases). The V gene lost 7 bases and the J gene lost 2 bases, with 16 bases spanning the gap. CDR1 is SGHNT and CDR2 is YYREEE in the germline V gene (reference sequence). CDR3 length: 14 amino acids. CDR3 nucleotides: TGTGCCAGCCGGAAGCAGGGTGGAACCTACGAGCAGTACTTC. Translation gives CASRKQGGTYEQYF.

The chain has TRBV7-9 and TRBJ2-7; D remains unclear. CDR1 is SEHNR, CDR2 FQNEAQ, per germline (reference sequence). Trimming cost V 5 bases and J 2 bases, with 16 bases left between them. The CDR3 runs 15 residues. The CDR3 reads CASSPTFGGTYEQYF. In nucleotides, the CDR3 is TGTGCCAGCAGCCCCACCTTCGGCGGTACCTACGAGCAGTACTTC.

This chain's CDR3 is CASSPMAGDTQYF. The CDR3 nucleotides are TGTGCCAGCAGCCCCATGGCGGGAGATACGCAGTATTTT. The chain carries TRBV13 and TRBJ2-3; D perhaps matches TRBD2 (5 bases). This CDR3 has 13 amino acids. Germline V gene sequence: CDR1 PRHDT, CDR2 FYEKMQ (reference sequence). With 5 bases removed from V and 5 bases from J, the gap between germline ends came to 11 bases. Full variable domain (remainder filled in from reference TRBV13 and TRBJ2-3): AAGVIQSPRHLIKEKRETATLKCYPIPRHDTVYWYQQGPGQDPQFLISFYEKMQSDKGSIPDRFSAQQFSDYHSELNMSSLELGDSALYFCASSPMAGDTQYFGPGTRLTVL.

This clone was seen ten or more times. This rearrangement joins TRBV2 to TRBJ2-7; TRBD1 is a possible D gene (5 bases). Trimming stripped 5 bases from V and 3 bases from J, with 8 bases between. Germline V gene data show CDR1 as SNHLY and CDR2 as FYNNEI. The CDR3 extends over 12 amino acids. The CDR3 DNA reads TGTGCCAGCAGTCTTACAGGCTACGAGCAGTACTTC. Its translation is CASSLTGYEQYF.